The clone carrying this T cell receptor beta chain was seen just once. The CDR3 length is 14 residues. CDR1 KGHSH and CDR2 LQKENI come from the germline V gene. V lost 3 bases, J lost 9 bases, and 6 bases stayed unmatched. This record belongs to a study of blood T cell repertoires in COVID-19. On the study more broadly: The samples span acute and convalescent COVID-19 from the United States, Italy and Spain. Nucleic acid was either cDNA or gDNA, and it came from T cells, B-cell-depleted T cells, or PBMCs.

TCRdb keeps only in-frame clones here, not all; method: immunoSEQ multiplex PCR. The sample lists roughly 250,000 clones; about four fifths were seen once. This clonotype was sampled from a man aged 45-65 years with active or convalescent COVID-19. J is TRBJ1-5 and V is TRBV18; the match to TRBD1 covers 9 bases. The material sequenced was peripheral blood. As DNA, the CDR3 is TGTGCCAGCTCACCGGGACAGGGAATTAGGCCCCAGCATTTT. This encodes CASSPGQGIRPQHF.